Following are 29 T cell receptor beta chains from one sample sequenced in a study of T-cell reconstitution after alpha-beta-depleted transplantation in children. The authors prepared the TCRbeta library with unique molecular identifiers. TCRdb independently ran MiXCR on the PCR reads; one entry per CDR3 protein. The sample records about 980,000 distinct CDR3 sequences, about 30% being singletons. Sequenced material: PBMCs, mostly from graft donor cells, taken 360 days after TCRalphabeta/CD19-depleted stem cell transplant. The receptors derive from a boy under two years old who had a stem cell transplant for SCID, so the T cells may come from the graft donor.

This chain links TRBV12-3 or TRBV12-4 with TRBJ1-5; TRBD1 matches 8 bases. V gave up 6 bases and J gave up 3 bases; unmatched junction bases: 7. The CDR3 is made up of 15 amino acids. The CDR3 sequence: CASRETGVPNQPQHF. The CDR3 DNA is TGTGCCAGCAGGGAGACAGGGGTCCCCAATCAGCCCCAGCATTTT.

The chain is built from TRBV10-2 and TRBJ2-3; either TRBD1 or TRBD2 may fit D (5 bases each). The CDR3 sequence is 13 residues long. The ends were cut back, 8 bases at V and 1 base at J, with 10 bases in the middle. CDR1 is WSHSY and CDR2 is SAAADI in the germline V gene. CDR3 region: CASWGWGTDTQYF. In DNA form, the CDR3 reads TGCGCCAGCTGGGGGTGGGGCACAGATACGCAGTATTTT.

The chain uses TRBV7-2 and TRBJ2-7, with TRBD1 identical over 8 bases. J gave up 4 bases and V 4 bases, and 6 bases lay outside the gene matches. Germline CDR1 and CDR2: SGHTA and FQGNSA. The CDR3 totals 14 residues. CDR3 region: CASSSGDRWYEQYF. The DNA of the CDR3 is TGTGCCAGCAGCTCGGGGGACAGGTGGTACGAGCAGTACTTC.

In nucleotides, the CDR3 is TGTGCCAGCAGCGTAGTAGGAGGGTACACCGGGGAGCTGTTTTTT. The encoded protein is CASSVVGGYTGELFF. This chain uses TRBV9 with TRBJ2-2; a weak D match, TRBD2 (6 bases). Trimming took off 0 bases at V and 3 bases at J, with 9 bases between the two ends. CDR1 and CDR2 from the germline V gene are SGDLS and YYNGEE. This CDR3 is built from 15 residues.

This clonotype turned up a few times. The V and J genes are TRBV10-3 and TRBJ2-7; the D is unclear. V lost 3 bases and J lost 2, with 8 bases in between. The germline V gene encodes CDR1 ENHRY and CDR2 SYGVKD. The CDR3 totals 13 residues. CDR3 amino acids: CAISDRVAYEQYF. The DNA for the CDR3 is TGTGCCATCAGTGACCGGGTCGCCTACGAGCAGTACTTC.

The chain combines TRBV20-1 with TRBJ1-2; D is undetermined. The germline V gene has CDR1 DFQATT and CDR2 SNEGSKA (reference sequence). There are 18 residues in the CDR3. V lost 0 bases to trimming and J lost 3 bases, with 23 bases between them. This CDR3 is CSARDPFTPIVVDYGYTF. CDR3 DNA sequence: TGCAGTGCTAGAGATCCCTTTACTCCTATCGTGGTGGACTATGGCTACACCTTC.

This clonotype was seen ten or more times. J is TRBJ2-5 and V is TRBV2; D is ambiguous. Per the germline V gene, CDR1 is SNHLY and CDR2 is FYNNEI. This CDR3 region has 15 residues. V was trimmed by 6 bases and J by 5 bases, leaving 19 bases between them. The CDR3: CASRGDLLVLETQYF. For the CDR3, the DNA is TGTGCCAGCAGAGGAGACCTCCTTGTTTTGGAGACCCAGTACTTC.

The sample holds a few counts of this clonotype. This chain links TRBV5-6 with TRBJ2-1; D call uncertain. Germline assignment: CDR1 SGHDT and CDR2 YYEEEE. V lost 1 base, J lost 4 bases, and 9 bases lay in between. There are 14 residues in the CDR3. CDR3 bases: TGTGCCAGCAGCTTGTTTTCGGGTTACAATGAGCAGTTCTTC. Translation gives CASSLFSGYNEQFF.

This clonotype was seen only a few times. The rearrangement uses TRBV12-3 or TRBV12-4 and TRBJ1-5; no clear D. The CDR3 is 16 residues long. Trimming left V 5 bases short and J 0 bases short, with 14 bases between. CDR3 residues: CASSPSDPYSNQPQHF. For the CDR3, the DNA is TGTGCCAGCAGTCCGTCGGACCCTTATAGCAATCAGCCCCAGCATTTT.

The table lists this clonotype with a few counts. The chain has TRBV20-1 and TRBJ2-3, with D hard to call. V was pared by 6 bases and J by 2 bases, with 18 bases between. CDR1 and CDR2 (germline): DFQATT, SNEGSKA (reference sequence). The CDR3 has 15 residues. The CDR3 DNA reads as TGCAGTGCAGAGTCGGACCCCAACCCCACAGATACGCAGTATTTT. Its protein product is CSAESDPNPTDTQYF.

This clonotype occurred a few times. The chain recombines TRBV7-8 with TRBJ1-2; a possible D gene is TRBD1 (5 bases). The germline V gene has CDR1 SGHVS and CDR2 FQNEAQ. The CDR3 loop spans 18 amino acids. Between the trimmed V and J ends, which lost 1 base and 4 bases, there was a span of 22 bases. The CDR3 sequence: CASSLGFGRAYSSYGYTF. In DNA form, the CDR3 reads TGTGCCAGCAGCTTAGGGTTTGGCAGGGCTTACAGCAGCTATGGCTACACCTTC.

The CDR3 DNA reads TGTGCCAGCAGTGGCACACAGGGGACCACTGAAGCTTTCTTT. This gives the protein CASSGTQGTTEAFF. This rearrangement joins TRBV2 to TRBJ1-1; 7 positions match TRBD1. The V and J ends lost 4 bases and 4 bases, in that order; junction bases with no gene match: 6. This CDR3 is built from 14 residues. Germline assignment: CDR1 SNHLY and CDR2 FYNNEI. The full variable domain, in which reference TRBV2 and TRBJ1-1 provide the parts outside the CDR3, is EPEVTQTPSHQVTQMGQEVILRCVPISNHLYFYWYRQILGQKVEFLVSFYNNEISEKSEIFDDQFSVERPDGSNFTLKIRSTKLEDSAMYFCASSGTQGTTEAFFGQGTRLTVV.

This clonotype was picked up one time. The chain is built from TRBV3-1 and TRBJ2-5; D assignment may be TRBD1 or TRBD2 (5 bases each). The V gene's germline CDR1 is LGHDT and CDR2 YNNKEL (reference sequence). V shed 5 bases and J shed 1 base, with 17 bases lying between them. CDR3 length: 16 residues. The CDR3 DNA reads as TGTGCCAGCAGCGATTTCGGGGCGAAATTCCAAGAGACCCAGTACTTC. Translating gives CASSDFGAKFQETQYF.

Comments on this clonotype: At one of its ends the junction is not consistent with the germline gene, which may arise from a read error. The rearrangement links TRBV6-1 to TRBJ1-6; tentative D call: TRBD1 (6 bases). This CDR3 spans 15 amino acids. CDR1 is MNHNS and CDR2 is SASEGT in the germline V gene. This CDR3 is CASREGGARGSPLHF. DNA for the CDR3: TGTGCCAGCAGAGAAGGGGGGGCGCGGGGTTCACCCCTCCACTTT.

The chain combines TRBV29-1 with TRBJ2-5; no clear D gene. With 4 bases removed from V and 4 bases from J, the gap between germline ends came to 16 bases. The CDR3 contains 14 residues. Germline V gene data show CDR1 as SQVTM and CDR2 as ANQGSEA. CDR3 in amino acids: CSVGVAEYAETQYF. The CDR3 DNA is TGCAGCGTTGGGGTAGCCGAGTACGCAGAGACCCAGTACTTC.

J is TRBJ2-7 and V is TRBV6-6; the D gene is possibly TRBD1 (5 bases). The CDR3 is 13 amino acids. V was cut by 6 bases and J by 3 bases, with 12 bases left in between. The germline CDR1 and CDR2 sequences are MNHNY and SVGAGI (reference sequence). The CDR3 region has the DNA TGTGCCAGCAGAGGGGTAGGATACTACGAGCAGTACTTC. It encodes CASRGVGYYEQYF.

This clonotype was recorded at least ten times. The chain uses TRBV4-2 and TRBJ2-3, with 9 bases aligning to TRBD1. The V gene's germline CDR1 is LGHNA and CDR2 YNFKEQ. V shed 3 bases, J shed 5 bases, and the junction held 3 bases outside the gene matches. The CDR3 contains 14 residues. The CDR3 protein is CASSQGQGGDTQYF. DNA for the CDR3: TGTGCCAGCAGCCAGGGACAGGGAGGAGATACGCAGTATTTT.

As to this clonotype: One end of the junction fails to match germline, which may point to a read error. The chain couples TRBV4-2 to TRBJ2-1; 8 positions agree with TRBD2. Germline values: CDR1 LGHNA, CDR2 YNFKEQ. This CDR3 spans 15 amino acids. The CDR3 spells CASRDDGLANNERFF. The CDR3 DNA reads TGTGCCAGCAGGGATGATGGACTAGCTAACAATGAGCGGTTCTTC.

This chain uses TRBV20-1 with TRBJ2-2; no reliable D call. Germline CDR1 DFQATT, CDR2 SNEGSKA (reference sequence). The CDR3 is 13 residues long. Trimming took off 5 bases at V and 4 bases at J, with 11 bases between the two ends. The CDR3: CSAPRRPTGELFF. Here the CDR3 DNA reads TGCAGTGCTCCGCGTCGGCCCACCGGGGAGCTGTTTTTT.

J is TRBJ2-5 and V is TRBV20-1; the D gene is possibly TRBD1 (6 bases). V was clipped by 5 bases and J by 1 base, with 8 bases between them. This CDR3 is built from 12 residues. Looked up from germline, CDR1 is DFQATT and CDR2 is SNEGSKA (reference sequence). The CDR3 nucleotides read TGCAGTGCTCGGACAGCCCAAGAGACCCAGTACTTC. Its translation: CSARTAQETQYF.

This clonotype occurred a few times. V is TRBV28 and J is TRBJ2-3; D not certain. Germline-derived CDR1 and CDR2 are MDHEN and SYDVKM. V lost 3 bases and J 1 base, leaving 11 bases between the germline ends. The CDR3 has 15 residues. CDR3 DNA sequence: TGTGCCAGCAGTTTCCTGACTTACGGCACAGATACGCAGTATTTT. The encoded protein is CASSFLTYGTDTQYF.

In this sample, this clonotype turned up a few times. This rearrangement joins TRBV6-1 to TRBJ2-7, with a tentative D call TRBD2 (6 bases). Trimming removed 8 bases from V and 1 base from J, with 18 bases in between. CDR1 and CDR2 (germline): MNHNS, SASEGT. CDR3 length equals 15 residues. CDR3 in amino acids: CASGELAKGSYEQYF. The CDR3 region has the DNA TGTGCCAGCGGAGAGCTAGCGAAGGGATCCTACGAGCAGTACTTC.

This clonotype was detected a few times. CDR3 DNA sequence: TGTGCCAGCAGCTTCCGGGGAGTAGCGGGGGGCCTCGAGGCCCAGTACTTC. Protein product: CASSFRGVAGGLEAQYF. The rearrangement links TRBV11-2 to TRBJ2-5; 10 bases are shared with TRBD2. The CDR3 has 17 amino acids. Germline V gene sequence: CDR1 SGHAT, CDR2 FQNNGV. V shed 3 bases, J shed 9 bases, and the junction held 16 bases outside the gene matches.

This clonotype was seen a handful of times. This chain links TRBV20-1 with TRBJ2-3; the match to TRBD1 covers 8 bases. The CDR3 is 14 residues long. CDR1 and CDR2 from the germline V gene are DFQATT and SNEGSKA (reference sequence). Losses at the gene ends were 1 base for V and 4 bases for J; bases not matched to a gene: 4. The CDR3 nucleotides read TGCAGTGCTAGAGCCGGACAGGGCCCAGATACGCAGTATTTT. This codes for CSARAGQGPDTQYF.

On this clonotype: Germline is not matched at one junction end, which may reflect a read error. The chain uses TRBV4-2 and TRBJ2-7; D is uncertain. Germline V CDR1 and CDR2: LGHNA, YNFKEQ. The CDR3 contains 16 residues. The CDR3 DNA is TGTGCCAGCACCCAAAACCAAACCCCCTCGTCTTACGAGCAGTACTTC. This codes for CASTQNQTPSSYEQYF.

The chain uses TRBV12-3 or TRBV12-4 and TRBJ1-1; D is uncertain. This CDR3 has 16 residues. V gave up 4 bases and J gave up 1 base, with 16 bases separating them. CDR3 in DNA: TGTGCCAGCAGTTCCTTAGGGAGAGCAGGGAACACTGAAGCTTTCTTT. As protein: CASSSLGRAGNTEAFF.

This clonotype was counted a few times. The CDR3 reads CASSFGSGGLSYEQYF. CDR3 DNA sequence: TGTGCCAGCAGTTTTGGCTCGGGGGGCCTCTCCTACGAGCAGTACTTC. The rearrangement joins TRBV12-3 or TRBV12-4 to TRBJ2-7; weak D call: TRBD2 (7 bases). This CDR3 has 16 amino acids. Trimming took 3 bases from V and 0 from J, leaving 15 bases between them.

This clonotype was seen more than once but under ten times. V usage is TRBV7-9 and J usage is TRBJ2-1; 9 bases agree with TRBD1. V gave up 5 bases and J gave up 8 bases; unmatched junction bases: 16. The CDR3 length is 17 residues. The germline gives CDR1 SEHNR, CDR2 FQNEAQ (reference sequence). The CDR3 nucleotides read TGTGCCAGCAGCCCAGAACCCGGGACAGGGCTTAGGGATGAGCAGTTCTTC. Translated, it gives CASSPEPGTGLRDEQFF.

This sequence joins TRBV7-2 and TRBJ2-3; D remains unclear. Germline V gene data show CDR1 as SGHTA and CDR2 as FQGNSA. CDR3 length: 14 amino acids. Trimming pared 5 bases from V and 0 bases from J, leaving 9 bases between. As DNA, the CDR3 is TGTGCCAGCAGCAATAGCCGGAGCACAGATACGCAGTATTTT. Its translation is CASSNSRSTDTQYF.